The clone carrying this T cell receptor (beta chain) qualifies as large (0.1 to 1%). Its target is not known. With two-round multiplex PCR, TCR beta CDR3 sequences were amplified from genomic DNA. Gene-specific TRBV and TRBJ primers were used in PCR round one. From the multiplex PCR reads, TCRdb called clonotypes with MiXCR, one entry per CDR3 protein. The table shows about 14,000 distinct CDR3 sequences, with 31% occurring only once. These data are taken from a study of prognosis after radiotherapy for stage I lung cancer. The study, taken as a whole, reports: Unique TCR clones declined after stereotactic body radiation therapy, from a median approximately 9,100 to 7,200.

The CDR3 has 15 residues. Germline CDR1 SGDLS, CDR2 YYNGEE. Deletions cut 0 bases from V and 7 bases from J, with 11 bases between. The J gene is TRBJ1-6, the V gene TRBV9; no definite D call. The sequencing used PBMCs, collected before or after stereotactic body radiation therapy (not recorded which). The receptor was derived from a donor aged 50 or older with non-small cell lung cancer. The DNA of the CDR3 is TGTGCCAGCAGCGTAGGTCCAGATGGGAATTCACCCCTCCACTTT. Its protein is CASSVGPDGNSPLHF.